The 21 T cell receptor beta chains given below trace back to one sample, sequenced in a study of tumour-infiltrating T cells in Burkitt lymphoma. TCRdb keeps only in-frame clones here, not all; method: immunoSEQ multiplex PCR. The sample has tens of thousands of clones, less than 35% seen once. The sequenced sample was tumor tissue. These receptors all come from a human donor with Burkitt lymphoma.

This sequence joins TRBV27 and TRBJ2-1; TRBD2 aligns across 7 bases. With 4 bases clipped from V and 4 bases from J, the junction kept 10 bases outside the gene matches. This CDR3 comprises 16 residues. Germline values: CDR1 MNHEY, CDR2 SMNVEV (reference sequence). CDR3 protein: CASSSSGTQLYNEQFF. CDR3 in DNA: TGTGCCAGCAGTTCCAGCGGGACCCAACTTTACAATGAGCAGTTCTTC.

This sequence joins TRBV7-9 and TRBJ1-5; D uncertain. The CDR3 runs 13 residues. The germline V gene encodes CDR1 SEHNR and CDR2 FQNEAQ (reference sequence). The V end was cut by 5 bases, the J end by 1 base, with 6 bases between. This CDR3 reads CASSQESNQPQHF. Written as DNA, the CDR3 is TGTGCCAGCAGCCAAGAAAGCAATCAGCCCCAGCATTTT.

The chain is built from TRBV5-1 and TRBJ1-4; 7 nucleotides agree with TRBD1. The CDR3 contains 15 residues. Looked up from germline, CDR1 is SGHRS and CDR2 is YFSETQ. Trimming at V came to 4 bases and at J to 5 bases, leaving 8 bases not matched to a gene. Written as DNA, the CDR3 is TGCGCCAGCAGCGCAGGACAGGCGTCAAATGAAAAACTGTTTTTT. Its translation is CASSAGQASNEKLFF. Based on the CDR3 plus reference TRBV5-1 and TRBJ1-4, the full variable domain is KAGVTQTPRYLIKTRGQQVTLSCSPISGHRSVSWYQQTPGQGLQFLFEYFSETQRNKGNFPGRFSGRQFSNSRSEMNVSTLELGDSALYLCASSAGQASNEKLFFGSGTQLSVL.

The chain couples TRBV18 to TRBJ1-2; weak D call: TRBD1 (6 bases). V lost 3 bases to trimming and J lost 5 bases, with 13 bases between them. The germline gives CDR1 KGHSH, CDR2 LQKENI. The CDR3 length is 14 residues. The CDR3 DNA is TGTGCCAGCTCACCTACCGGTACAGGGTATGGCTACACCTTC. Translated: CASSPTGTGYGYTF. Using reference TRBV18 and TRBJ1-2 for the parts outside the CDR3, the full variable domain is NAGVMQNPRHLVRRRGQEARLRCSPMKGHSHVYWYRQLPEEGLKFMVYLQKENIIDESGMPKERFSAEFPKEGPSILRIQQVVRGDSAAYFCASSPTGTGYGYTFGSGTRLTVV.

The rearrangement links TRBV9 to TRBJ2-1; D might be TRBD2 (6 bases). Trimming removed 0 bases from V and 9 bases from J, with 25 bases in between. Germline values: CDR1 SGDLS, CDR2 YYNGEE. This CDR3 has 18 residues. CDR3 sequence (DNA): TGTGCCAGCAGCGTAGCGCAGGGTGGCGGGGCCGGGGGTACTGAGCAGTTCTTC. Translated, it gives CASSVAQGGGAGGTEQFF.

This clone was seen only a few times. The chain recombines TRBV5-1 with TRBJ2-3; D gene unclear. Germline V gene data show CDR1 as SGHRS and CDR2 as YFSETQ. Trimming left V 4 bases short and J 3 bases short, with 6 bases between. This CDR3 comprises 12 residues. Here the CDR3 reads CASSPQTDTQYF. The CDR3 bases are TGCGCCAGCAGCCCTCAGACAGATACGCAGTATTTT.

The sample holds a few counts of this clone. The genes are TRBV5-3 and TRBJ1-2; TRBD1 might be the D (5 bases). TRBV5-3 has ORF status, its function being uncertain. V shed 5 bases and J shed 2 bases, with 13 bases lying between them. The CDR3 contains 14 residues. The CDR3, as DNA: TGTGCCAGAAGGGGGGTGAGGGCCAACTATGGCTACACCTTC. As protein: CARRGVRANYGYTF.

The chain combines TRBV5-5 with TRBJ1-2, with unresolved D. V was pared by 2 bases and J by 4 bases, with 9 bases between. Germline V gene data show CDR1 as SGHKS and CDR2 as YYEKEE (reference sequence). The CDR3 has 13 residues. CDR3 region: CASSLGPPYGYTF. CDR3 DNA sequence: TGTGCCAGCAGCTTAGGTCCTCCCTATGGCTACACCTTC.

The genes are TRBV10-3 and TRBJ1-1; D uncertain. CDR1 is ENHRY and CDR2 is SYGVKD in the germline V gene. Trimming removed 4 bases from V and 1 base from J, with 7 bases in between. The CDR3 totals 13 residues. The CDR3 region is CAISVRGNTEAFF. The CDR3 region has the DNA TGTGCCATCAGTGTAAGAGGGAACACTGAAGCTTTCTTT.

This clone occurred a few times. CDR3 region: CASSSRGEAFF. DNA of the CDR3: TGTGCCAGCAGCTCGAGGGGTGAAGCTTTCTTT. This chain links TRBV7-2 with TRBJ1-1; tentatively, D is TRBD1 (5 bases). The CDR3 has 11 amino acids. V was shortened by 4 bases and J by 7 bases, with 7 bases between the two germline ends. Germline-derived CDR1 and CDR2 are SGHTA and FQGNSA.

V gene TRBV10-3 combines with J gene TRBJ2-2; D is possibly TRBD1 (5 bases). Trimming cost V 7 bases and J 5 bases, with 17 bases left between them. The germline V gene encodes CDR1 ENHRY and CDR2 SYGVKD. This CDR3 spans 15 amino acids. The CDR3 DNA is TGTGCCATCACGAGTGGGCAGGGTGGAACCGGGGAGCTGTTTTTT. Its protein product is CAITSGQGGTGELFF.

The chain links TRBV28 to TRBJ1-3; TRBD1 is a possible D gene (6 bases). V was cut by 5 bases and J by 5 bases, with 19 bases left in between. CDR3 size: 16 residues. Germline CDR1 MDHEN, CDR2 SYDVKM. DNA for the CDR3: TGTGCCAGCAGTACTACAGGGACGGCTGGAAGAAACACCATATATTTT. Translation gives CASSTTGTAGRNTIYF.

V gene TRBV6-1 combines with J gene TRBJ1-6; no clear D. V was cut by 6 bases and J by 4 bases, with 10 bases left in between. CDR1 is MNHNS and CDR2 is SASEGT in the germline V gene. The CDR3 extends over 14 amino acids. CDR3 amino acids: CASRGRKYNSPLHF. The CDR3 bases are TGTGCCAGCAGGGGTCGGAAATATAATTCACCCCTCCACTTT.

This chain uses TRBV14 with TRBJ1-6, with D unclear. CDR1 is SGHDN, CDR2 FVKESK, per germline. Trimming took 3 bases from V and 7 from J, leaving 19 bases between them. This CDR3 region has 17 residues. The CDR3 reads CASSQGRRLRGNSPLHF. The CDR3 nucleotides are TGTGCCAGCAGCCAGGGCCGACGCCTTCGGGGAAATTCACCCCTCCACTTT.

V gene TRBV7-2 combines with J gene TRBJ2-7, with a weak D call TRBD1 (7 bases). Germline V gene lookup returns CDR1 SGHTA and CDR2 FQGNSA. Deletions cut 5 bases from V and 0 bases from J, with 17 bases between. CDR3 length: 16 amino acids. Here the CDR3 reads CASSPRRGRNSYEQYF. CDR3 nucleotide sequence: TGTGCCAGCAGCCCACGGAGGGGGCGCAACTCCTACGAGCAGTACTTC.

This clone turned up a few times. This sequence joins TRBV14 and TRBJ2-4; D uncertain. V was trimmed by 1 base and J by 9 bases, leaving 13 bases between them. The germline V gene encodes CDR1 SGHDN and CDR2 FVKESK. The length of the CDR3 is 14 residues. CDR3 sequence reads: CASSQGIRNAIQYF. The CDR3 DNA follows: TGTGCCAGCAGCCAAGGGATCAGGAACGCCATTCAGTACTTC.

This clone was observed a handful of times. This chain links TRBV7-9 with TRBJ1-5; the D is unclear. The CDR3 totals 15 residues. The ends were cut back, 1 base at V and 3 bases at J, with 10 bases in the middle. The germline V gene has CDR1 SEHNR and CDR2 FQNEAQ (reference sequence). The CDR3 here is CASSLDAGPNQPQHF. The CDR3 nucleotides are TGTGCCAGCAGCTTAGACGCCGGACCCAATCAGCCCCAGCATTTT.

The J gene is TRBJ2-3, the V gene TRBV9; 10 bases are shared with TRBD2. Germline CDR1 SGDLS, CDR2 YYNGEE. The trim removed 1 base at V and 2 bases at J, leaving 1 base unmatched. This CDR3 has 15 amino acids. The DNA of the CDR3 is TGTGCCAGCAGCGTACTAGCGGGGGTCACAGATACGCAGTATTTT. Its translation: CASSVLAGVTDTQYF.

This sequence joins TRBV6-6 and TRBJ2-4; D gene uncertain. The germline gives CDR1 MNHNY, CDR2 SVGAGI (reference sequence). V was trimmed by 6 bases and J by 0 bases, leaving 12 bases between them. This CDR3 comprises 15 residues. The CDR3 region has the DNA TGTGCCAGCAGCCTCTTTGGCGTAGCCAAAAACATTCAGTACTTC. It encodes CASSLFGVAKNIQYF.

CDR3: CASIGKGTGYSPLHF. In nucleotides, the CDR3 is TGTGCCAGCATCGGGAAAGGGACAGGGTATTCACCCCTCCACTTT. The chain employs TRBV6-1 and TRBJ1-6, with 9 bases identical to TRBD1. The ends lost 7 bases at V and 8 bases at J; junction bases unmatched: 9. CDR1 and CDR2 (germline): MNHNS, SASEGT. The CDR3 is 15 amino acids.

The chain uses TRBV2 and TRBJ2-4, with 8 bases that match TRBD1. CDR1 is SNHLY, CDR2 FYNNEI, per germline. This CDR3 spans 14 amino acids. V lost 5 bases to trimming and J lost 8 bases; unmatched junction nucleotides: 8. The CDR3 spells CASSPRTGTDIQYF. The DNA of the CDR3 is TGTGCCAGCAGTCCCCGGACAGGGACGGACATTCAGTACTTC. The full variable domain, its missing parts supplied by reference TRBV2 and TRBJ2-4, is EPEVTQTPSHQVTQMGQEVILRCVPISNHLYFYWYRQILGQKVEFLVSFYNNEISEKSEIFDDQFSVERPDGSNFTLKIRSTKLEDSAMYFCASSPRTGTDIQYFGAGTRLSVL.